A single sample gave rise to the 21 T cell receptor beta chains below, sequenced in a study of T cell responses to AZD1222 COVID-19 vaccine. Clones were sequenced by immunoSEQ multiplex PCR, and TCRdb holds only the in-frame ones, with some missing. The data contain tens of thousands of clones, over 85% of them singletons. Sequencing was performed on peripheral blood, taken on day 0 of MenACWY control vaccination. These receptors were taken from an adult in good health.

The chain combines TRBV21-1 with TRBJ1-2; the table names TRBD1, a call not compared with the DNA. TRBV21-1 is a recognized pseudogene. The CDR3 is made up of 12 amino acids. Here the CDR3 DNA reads TGTGCCAGCAGCAGGCACAGGAATGGCTACACCTTC. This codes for CASSRHRNGYTF.

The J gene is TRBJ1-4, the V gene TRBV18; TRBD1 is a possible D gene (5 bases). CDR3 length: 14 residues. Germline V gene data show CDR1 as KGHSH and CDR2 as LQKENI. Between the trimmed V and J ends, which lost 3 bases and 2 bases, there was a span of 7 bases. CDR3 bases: TGTGCCAGCTCACCCCAGGGTACTAATGAAAAACTGTTTTTT. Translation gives CASSPQGTNEKLFF.

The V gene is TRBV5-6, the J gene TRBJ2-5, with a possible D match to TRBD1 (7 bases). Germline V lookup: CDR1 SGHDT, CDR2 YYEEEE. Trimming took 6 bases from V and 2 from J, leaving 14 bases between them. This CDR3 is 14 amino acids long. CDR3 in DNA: TGTGCCAGCAACAGGGGACTCGAACAAGAGACCCAGTACTTC. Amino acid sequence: CASNRGLEQETQYF.

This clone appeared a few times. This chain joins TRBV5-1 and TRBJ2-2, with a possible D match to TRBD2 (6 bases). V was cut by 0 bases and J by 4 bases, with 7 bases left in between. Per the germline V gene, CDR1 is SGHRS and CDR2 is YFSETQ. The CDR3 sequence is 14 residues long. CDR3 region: CASSLAGSTGELFF. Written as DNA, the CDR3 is TGCGCCAGCAGCTTGGCCGGGAGCACCGGGGAGCTGTTTTTT.

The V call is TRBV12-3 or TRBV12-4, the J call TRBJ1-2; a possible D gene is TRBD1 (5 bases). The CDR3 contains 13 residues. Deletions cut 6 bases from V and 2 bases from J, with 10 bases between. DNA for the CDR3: TGTGCCAGCAGGAAGGGACGGAACTATGGCTACACCTTC. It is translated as CASRKGRNYGYTF.

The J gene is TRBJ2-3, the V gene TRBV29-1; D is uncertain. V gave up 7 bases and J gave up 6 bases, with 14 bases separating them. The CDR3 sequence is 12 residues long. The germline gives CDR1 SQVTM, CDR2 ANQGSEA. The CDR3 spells CSAAELGDTQYF. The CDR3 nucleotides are TGCAGCGCCGCGGAGTTAGGGGATACGCAGTATTTT.

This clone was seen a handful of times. The CDR3 is CASSSGTVSEQYF. The CDR3 DNA reads TGCGCCAGCAGCAGCGGGACGGTCTCCGAGCAGTACTTC. The rearrangement uses TRBV5-1 and TRBJ2-7; TRBD2 agrees at 7 bases. This CDR3 has 13 amino acids. Germline trimming cut 4 bases from V and 6 bases from J; bases unmatched to any gene: 7. The germline V gene has CDR1 SGHRS and CDR2 YFSETQ.

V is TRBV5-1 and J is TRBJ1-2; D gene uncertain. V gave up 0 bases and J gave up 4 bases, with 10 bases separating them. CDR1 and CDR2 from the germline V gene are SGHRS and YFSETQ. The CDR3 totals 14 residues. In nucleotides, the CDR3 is TGCGCCAGCAGCTTGGAGCAGAAGGGCTATGGCTACACCTTC. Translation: CASSLEQKGYGYTF.

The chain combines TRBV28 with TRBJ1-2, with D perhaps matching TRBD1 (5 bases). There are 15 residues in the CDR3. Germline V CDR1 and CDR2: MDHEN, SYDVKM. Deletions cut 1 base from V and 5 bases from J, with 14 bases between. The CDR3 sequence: CASSLSLRGGYGYTF. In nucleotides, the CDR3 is TGTGCCAGCAGTTTATCCTTGAGGGGAGGTTATGGCTACACCTTC.

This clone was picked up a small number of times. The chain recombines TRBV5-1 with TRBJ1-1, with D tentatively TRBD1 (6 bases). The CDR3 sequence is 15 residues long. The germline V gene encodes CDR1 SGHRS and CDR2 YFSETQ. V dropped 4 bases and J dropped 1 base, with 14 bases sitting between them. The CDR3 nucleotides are TGCGCCAGCAGCCCCGCACAGGGATGGAACACTGAAGCTTTCTTT. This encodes CASSPAQGWNTEAFF.

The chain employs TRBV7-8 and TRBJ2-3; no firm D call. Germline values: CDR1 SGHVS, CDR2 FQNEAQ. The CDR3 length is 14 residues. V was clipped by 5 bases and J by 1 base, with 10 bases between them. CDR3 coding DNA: TGTGCCAGCAGCCGCCAAGCAGGCACAGATACGCAGTATTTT. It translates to CASSRQAGTDTQYF.

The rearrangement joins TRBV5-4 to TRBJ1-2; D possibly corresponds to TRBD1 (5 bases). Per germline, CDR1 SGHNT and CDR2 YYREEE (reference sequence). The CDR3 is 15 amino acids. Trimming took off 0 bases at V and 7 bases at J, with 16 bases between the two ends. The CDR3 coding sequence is TGTGCCAGCAGCTTGGTGGGCAGGGAATCAGGTGGCTACACCTTC. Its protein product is CASSLVGRESGGYTF.

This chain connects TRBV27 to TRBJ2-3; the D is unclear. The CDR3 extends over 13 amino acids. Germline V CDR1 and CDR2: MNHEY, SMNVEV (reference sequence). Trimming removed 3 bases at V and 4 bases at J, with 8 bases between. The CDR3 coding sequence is TGTGCCAGCAGTTTTGGGTTCTCAGATACGCAGTATTTT. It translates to CASSFGFSDTQYF.

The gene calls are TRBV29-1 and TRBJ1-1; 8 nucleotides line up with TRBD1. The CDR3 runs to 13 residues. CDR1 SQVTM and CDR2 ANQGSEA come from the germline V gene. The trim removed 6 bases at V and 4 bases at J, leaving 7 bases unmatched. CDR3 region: CSVPVGQGTEAFF. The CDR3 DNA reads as TGCAGCGTCCCGGTCGGACAGGGCACTGAAGCTTTCTTT.

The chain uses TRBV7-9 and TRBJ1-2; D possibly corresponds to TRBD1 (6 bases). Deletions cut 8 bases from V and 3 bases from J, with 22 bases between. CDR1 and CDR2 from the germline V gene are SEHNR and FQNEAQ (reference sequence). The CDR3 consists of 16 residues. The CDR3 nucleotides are TGTGCCAGCGGGGAAAAAGGACAGTCGGGGGACTATGGCTACACCTTC. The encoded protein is CASGEKGQSGDYGYTF.

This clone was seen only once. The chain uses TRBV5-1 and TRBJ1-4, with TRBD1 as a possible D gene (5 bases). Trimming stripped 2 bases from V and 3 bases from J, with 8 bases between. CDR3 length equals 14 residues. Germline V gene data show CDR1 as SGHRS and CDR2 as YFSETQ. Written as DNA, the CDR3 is TGCGCCAGCAGCTTCAGGGCTGCTAATGAAAAACTGTTTTTT. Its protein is CASSFRAANEKLFF.

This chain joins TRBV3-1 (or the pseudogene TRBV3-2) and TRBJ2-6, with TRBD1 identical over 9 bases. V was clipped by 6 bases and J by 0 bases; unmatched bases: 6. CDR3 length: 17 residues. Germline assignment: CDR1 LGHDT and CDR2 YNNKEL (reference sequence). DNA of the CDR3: TGTGCCAGCAGTTCCGGGACAGGGAGCTCTGGGGCCAACGTCCTGACTTTC. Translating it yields CASSSGTGSSGANVLTF.

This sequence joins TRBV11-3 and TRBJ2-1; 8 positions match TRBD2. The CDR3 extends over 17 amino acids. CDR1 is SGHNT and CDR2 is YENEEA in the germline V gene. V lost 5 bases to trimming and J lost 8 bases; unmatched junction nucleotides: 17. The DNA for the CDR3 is TGTGCCAGCAGCCCCCCGGGGCTAGCGGGCCCATCAGATGAGCAGTTCTTC. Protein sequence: CASSPPGLAGPSDEQFF. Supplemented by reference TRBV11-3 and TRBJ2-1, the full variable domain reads EAGVVQSPRYKIIEKKQPVAFWCNPISGHNTLYWYLQNLGQGPELLIRYENEEAVDDSQLPKDRFSAERLKGVDSTLKIQPAELGDSAVYLCASSPPGLAGPSDEQFFGPGTRLTVL.

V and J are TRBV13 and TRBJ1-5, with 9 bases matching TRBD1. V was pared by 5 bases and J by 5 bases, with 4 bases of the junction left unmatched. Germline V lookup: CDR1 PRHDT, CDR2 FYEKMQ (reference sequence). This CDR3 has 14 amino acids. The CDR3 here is CASSRGQGDQPQHF. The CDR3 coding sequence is TGTGCCAGCAGCCGGGGACAGGGCGATCAGCCCCAGCATTTT.

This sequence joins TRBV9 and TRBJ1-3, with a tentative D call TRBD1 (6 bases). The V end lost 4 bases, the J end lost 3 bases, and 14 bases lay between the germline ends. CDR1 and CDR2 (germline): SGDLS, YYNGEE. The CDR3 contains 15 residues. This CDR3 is CASSSSTGYGNTIYF. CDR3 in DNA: TGTGCCAGCAGCTCCAGCACAGGGTATGGAAACACCATATATTTT.

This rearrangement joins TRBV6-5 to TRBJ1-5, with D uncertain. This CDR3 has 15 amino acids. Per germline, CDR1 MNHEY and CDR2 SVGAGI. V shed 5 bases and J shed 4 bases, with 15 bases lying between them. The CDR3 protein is CASSTVWVGNQPQHF. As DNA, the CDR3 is TGTGCCAGCAGTACGGTTTGGGTAGGGAATCAGCCCCAGCATTTT.